The rows below give T cell receptor beta chains drawn from one sample of a study of blood T cell repertoires in COVID-19. The repertoire was sequenced with immunoSEQ multiplex PCR; TCRdb's copy has only in-frame clones and lacks some. The table records about 130,000 clones, about 86% of them present only once. Material: peripheral blood. These receptors were taken from a woman aged 80 or over with acute or convalescent COVID-19. The CDR3 runs from the conserved cysteine through the conserved F or W. D genes are given only for firm matches. Rows give clone size only sometimes, using once, few, many, or a class for an expanded clone.

V,D,J,size,DNA,CDR3
TRBV4-1,NA,TRBJ1-3,NA,TGCGCCAGCAGCCAAGTACTGGGGGCAAACACCATATATTTT,CASSQVLGANTIYF
TRBV18,NA,TRBJ1-1,few,TGTGCCAGCTCACCAAGTATTCCGGGGGAAAACACTGAAGCTTTCTTT,CASSPSIPGENTEAFF
TRBV7-9,TRBD1,TRBJ1-1,NA,TGTGCCAGCAGCTTAGACGTTGGACAGGGGAAAACTGAAGCTTTCTTT,CASSLDVGQGKTEAFF
TRBV6-2/TRBV6-3,NA,TRBJ1-1,NA,TGTGCCAGCAGTTACTCGCTCAGCAGGGCCACTGAAGCTTTCTTT,CASSYSLSRATEAFF
TRBV4-1,NA,TRBJ1-5,NA,TGCGCCAGCAGCCAAGTGGGCAGGCGCAATCAGCCCCAGCATTTT,CASSQVGRRNQPQHF
TRBV5-1,NA,TRBJ1-3,NA,TGCGCCAGCAGCCTTAACTTTCGCTCTGGAAACACCATATATTTT,CASSLNFRSGNTIYF
TRBV18,NA,TRBJ1-1,NA,TGTGCCAGCTCACCTTTCCCAGGGCAACGCACTGAAGCTTTCTTT,CASSPFPGQRTEAFF
TRBV5-1,NA,TRBJ2-2,NA,TGCGCCAGCAGCGCGACGGGAACCGGGGAGCTGTTTTTT,CASSATGTGELFF
TRBV5-4,NA,TRBJ1-6,few,TGTGCCAGCAGCTCGGACAGCTTGAATTCACCCCTCCACTTT,CASSSDSLNSPLHF
TRBV29-1,TRBD2,TRBJ2-3,NA,TGCAGCGTTCATTTGGCGGGGGGTAACGCAGATACGCAGTATTTT,CSVHLAGGNADTQYF
TRBV5-1,TRBD1,TRBJ1-1,NA,TGCGCCAGCTGCTTAACAGGGGCCACTGAAGCTTTCTTT,CASCLTGATEAFF